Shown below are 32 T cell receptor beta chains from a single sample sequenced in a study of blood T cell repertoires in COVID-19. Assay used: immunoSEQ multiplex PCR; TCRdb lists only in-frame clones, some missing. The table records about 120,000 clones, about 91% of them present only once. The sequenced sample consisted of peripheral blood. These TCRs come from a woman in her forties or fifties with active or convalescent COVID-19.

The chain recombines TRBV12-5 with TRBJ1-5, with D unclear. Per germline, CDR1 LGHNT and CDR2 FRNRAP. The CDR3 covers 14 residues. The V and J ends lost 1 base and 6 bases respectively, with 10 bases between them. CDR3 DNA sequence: TGTGCTAGTGGTTTGGAGAGGCCGGGTCAGCCCCAGCATTTT. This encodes CASGLERPGQPQHF.

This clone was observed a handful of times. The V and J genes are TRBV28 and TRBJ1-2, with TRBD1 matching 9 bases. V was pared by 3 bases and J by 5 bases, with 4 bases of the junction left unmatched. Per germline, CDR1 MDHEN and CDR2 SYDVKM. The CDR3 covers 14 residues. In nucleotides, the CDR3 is TGTGCCAGCAGTTTCACAGGGGGCGGGTATGGCTACACCTTC. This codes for CASSFTGGGYGYTF.

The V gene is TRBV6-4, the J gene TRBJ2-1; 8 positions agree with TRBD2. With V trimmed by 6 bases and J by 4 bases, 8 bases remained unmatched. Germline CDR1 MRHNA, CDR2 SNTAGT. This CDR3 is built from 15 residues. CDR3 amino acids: CASSLGTSGYNEQFF. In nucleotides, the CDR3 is TGTGCCAGCAGCCTTGGTACTAGCGGATACAATGAGCAGTTCTTC.

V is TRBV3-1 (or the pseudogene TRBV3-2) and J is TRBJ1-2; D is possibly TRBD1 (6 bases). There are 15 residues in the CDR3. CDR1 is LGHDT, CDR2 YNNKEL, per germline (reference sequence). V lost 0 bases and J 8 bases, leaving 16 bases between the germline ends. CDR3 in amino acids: CASSQEGSPGVGYTF. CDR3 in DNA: TGTGCCAGCAGCCAAGAAGGATCCCCAGGGGTGGGCTACACCTTC.

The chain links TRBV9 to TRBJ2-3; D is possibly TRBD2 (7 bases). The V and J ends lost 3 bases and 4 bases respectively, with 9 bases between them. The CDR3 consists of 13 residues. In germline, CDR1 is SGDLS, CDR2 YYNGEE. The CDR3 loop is CASSGGGADTQYF. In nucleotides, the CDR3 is TGTGCCAGCAGCGGGGGGGGCGCAGATACGCAGTATTTT.

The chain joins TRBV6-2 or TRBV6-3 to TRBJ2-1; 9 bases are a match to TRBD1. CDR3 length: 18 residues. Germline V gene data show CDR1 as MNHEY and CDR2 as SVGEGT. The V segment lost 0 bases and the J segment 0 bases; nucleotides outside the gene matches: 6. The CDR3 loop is CASSYSEGQGSSYNEQFF. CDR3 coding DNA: TGTGCCAGCAGTTACTCCGAGGGACAGGGAAGCTCCTACAATGAGCAGTTCTTC.

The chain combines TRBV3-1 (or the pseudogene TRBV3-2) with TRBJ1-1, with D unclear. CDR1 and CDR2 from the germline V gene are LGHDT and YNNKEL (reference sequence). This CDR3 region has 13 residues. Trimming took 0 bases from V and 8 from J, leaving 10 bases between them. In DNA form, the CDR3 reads TGTGCCAGCAGCCAAGACTGGCAGGCGGAAGCTTTCTTT. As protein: CASSQDWQAEAFF.

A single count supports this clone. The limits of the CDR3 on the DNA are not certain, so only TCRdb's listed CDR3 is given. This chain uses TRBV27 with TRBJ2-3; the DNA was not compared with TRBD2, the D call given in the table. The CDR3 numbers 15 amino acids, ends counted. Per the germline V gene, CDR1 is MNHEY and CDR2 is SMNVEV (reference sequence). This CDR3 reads CASSSSGGASDTQYF.

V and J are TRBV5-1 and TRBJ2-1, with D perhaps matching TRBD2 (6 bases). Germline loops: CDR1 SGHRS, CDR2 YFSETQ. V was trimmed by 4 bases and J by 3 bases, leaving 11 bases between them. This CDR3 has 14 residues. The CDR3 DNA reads TGCGCCAGCAGCCCCGGGACTTTCTACAATGAGCAGTTCTTC. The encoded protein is CASSPGTFYNEQFF. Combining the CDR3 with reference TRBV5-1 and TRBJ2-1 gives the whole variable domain KAGVTQTPRYLIKTRGQQVTLSCSPISGHRSVSWYQQTPGQGLQFLFEYFSETQRNKGNFPGRFSGRQFSNSRSEMNVSTLELGDSALYLCASSPGTFYNEQFFGPGTRLTVL.

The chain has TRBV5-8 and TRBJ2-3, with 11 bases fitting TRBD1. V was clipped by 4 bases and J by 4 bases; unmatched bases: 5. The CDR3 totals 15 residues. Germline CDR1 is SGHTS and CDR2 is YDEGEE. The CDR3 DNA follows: TGTGCCAGCAGCCGCTGGACAGGGGGCCCAGATACGCAGTATTTT. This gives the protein CASSRWTGGPDTQYF.

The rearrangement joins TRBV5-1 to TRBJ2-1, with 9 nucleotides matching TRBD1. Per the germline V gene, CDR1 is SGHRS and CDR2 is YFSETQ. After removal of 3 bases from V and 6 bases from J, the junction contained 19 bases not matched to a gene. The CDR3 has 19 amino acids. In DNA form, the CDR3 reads TGCGCCAGCAGCTATATAGAAAATCTCCGGGACAGGGCGGGCAATGAGCAGTTCTTC. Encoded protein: CASSYIENLRDRAGNEQFF.

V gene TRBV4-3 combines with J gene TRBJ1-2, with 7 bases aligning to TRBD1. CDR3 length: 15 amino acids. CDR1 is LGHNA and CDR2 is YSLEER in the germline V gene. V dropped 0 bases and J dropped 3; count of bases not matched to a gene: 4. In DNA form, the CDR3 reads TGCGCCAGCAGCCAAGATTTTGGGACAGACTATGGCTACACCTTC. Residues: CASSQDFGTDYGYTF.

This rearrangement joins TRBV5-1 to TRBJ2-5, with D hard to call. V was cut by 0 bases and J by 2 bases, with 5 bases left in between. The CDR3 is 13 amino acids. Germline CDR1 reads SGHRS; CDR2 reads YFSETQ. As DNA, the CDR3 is TGCGCCAGCAGCTTGGACAGACAAGAGACCCAGTACTTC. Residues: CASSLDRQETQYF.

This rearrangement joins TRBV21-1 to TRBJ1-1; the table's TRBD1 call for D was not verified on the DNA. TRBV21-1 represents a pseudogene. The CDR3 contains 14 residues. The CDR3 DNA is TGTGCCAGCAGGACAGGGGATTTGGGCACTGAAGCTTTCTTT. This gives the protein CASRTGDLGTEAFF.

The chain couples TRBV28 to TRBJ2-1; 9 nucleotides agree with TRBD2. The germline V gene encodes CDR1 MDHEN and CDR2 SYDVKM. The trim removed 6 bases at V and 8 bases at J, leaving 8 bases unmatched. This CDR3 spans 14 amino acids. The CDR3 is CASREHSGSDEQFF. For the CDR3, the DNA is TGTGCCAGCAGGGAACATAGCGGGAGTGATGAGCAGTTCTTC.

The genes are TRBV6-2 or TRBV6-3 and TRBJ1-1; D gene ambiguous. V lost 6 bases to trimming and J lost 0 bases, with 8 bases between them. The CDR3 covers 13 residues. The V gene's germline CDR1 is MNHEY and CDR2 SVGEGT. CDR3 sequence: CASRPLMNTEAFF. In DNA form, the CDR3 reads TGTGCCAGCAGGCCTCTTATGAACACTGAAGCTTTCTTT.

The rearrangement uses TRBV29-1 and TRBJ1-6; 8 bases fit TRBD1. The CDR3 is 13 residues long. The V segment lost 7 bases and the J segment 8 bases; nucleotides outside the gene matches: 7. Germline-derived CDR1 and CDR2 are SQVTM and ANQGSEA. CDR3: CSAGQGGDSPLHF. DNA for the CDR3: TGCAGCGCTGGACAGGGTGGAGATTCACCCCTCCACTTT.

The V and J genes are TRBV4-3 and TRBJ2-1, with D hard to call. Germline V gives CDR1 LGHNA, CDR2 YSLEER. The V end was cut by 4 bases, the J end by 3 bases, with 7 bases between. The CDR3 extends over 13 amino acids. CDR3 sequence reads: CASSRLDYNEQFF. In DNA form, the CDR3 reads TGCGCCAGCAGCCGTCTAGACTACAATGAGCAGTTCTTC.

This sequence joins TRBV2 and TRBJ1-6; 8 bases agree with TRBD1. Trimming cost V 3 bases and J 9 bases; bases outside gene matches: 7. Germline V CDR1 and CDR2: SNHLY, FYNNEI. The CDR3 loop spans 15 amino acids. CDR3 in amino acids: CASSEVQGAVSPLHF. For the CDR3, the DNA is TGTGCCAGCAGTGAGGTCCAGGGGGCGGTTTCACCCCTCCACTTT.

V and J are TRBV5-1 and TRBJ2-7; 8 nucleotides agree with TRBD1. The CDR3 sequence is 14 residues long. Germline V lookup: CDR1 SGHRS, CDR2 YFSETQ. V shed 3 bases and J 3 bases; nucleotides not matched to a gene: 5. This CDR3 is CASSSGQGSYEQYF. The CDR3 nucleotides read TGCGCCAGCAGCTCAGGACAGGGTAGCTACGAGCAGTACTTC. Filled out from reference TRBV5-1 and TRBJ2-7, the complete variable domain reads KAGVTQTPRYLIKTRGQQVTLSCSPISGHRSVSWYQQTPGQGLQFLFEYFSETQRNKGNFPGRFSGRQFSNSRSEMNVSTLELGDSALYLCASSSGQGSYEQYFGPGTRLTVT.

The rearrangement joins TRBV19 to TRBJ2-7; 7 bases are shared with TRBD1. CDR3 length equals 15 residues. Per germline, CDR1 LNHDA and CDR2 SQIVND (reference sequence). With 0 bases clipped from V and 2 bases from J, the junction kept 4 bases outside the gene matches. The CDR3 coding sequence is TGTGCCAGTAGTATAGAAAGGGGGCCCACCTACGAGCAGTACTTC. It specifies CASSIERGPTYEQYF. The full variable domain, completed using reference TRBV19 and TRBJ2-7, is DGGITQSPKYLFRKEGQNVTLSCEQNLNHDAMYWYRQDPGQGLRLIYYSQIVNDFQKGDIAEGYSVSREKKESFPLTVTSAQKNPTAFYLCASSIERGPTYEQYFGPGTRLTVT.

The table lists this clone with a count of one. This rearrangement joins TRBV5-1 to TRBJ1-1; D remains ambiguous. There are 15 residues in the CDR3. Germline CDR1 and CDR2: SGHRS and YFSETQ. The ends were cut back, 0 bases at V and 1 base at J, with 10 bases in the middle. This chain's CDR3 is CASSLVGNRNTEAFF. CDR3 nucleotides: TGCGCCAGCAGCTTGGTCGGGAATAGGAACACTGAAGCTTTCTTT.

The CDR3 protein is CASSQKVGVYGGELFF. CDR3 nucleotides: TGCGCCAGCAGCCAAAAGGTGGGAGTTTATGGCGGGGAGCTGTTTTTT. The chain links TRBV4-1 to TRBJ2-2, with D maybe TRBD2 (5 bases). Germline V gives CDR1 MGHRA, CDR2 YSYEKL. Trimming pared 2 bases from V and 7 bases from J, leaving 17 bases between. The CDR3 is 16 amino acids.

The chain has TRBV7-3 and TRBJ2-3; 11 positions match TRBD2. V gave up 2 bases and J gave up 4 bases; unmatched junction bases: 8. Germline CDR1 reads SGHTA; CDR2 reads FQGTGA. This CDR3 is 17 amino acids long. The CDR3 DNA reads TGTGCCAGCAGCTTATCCCCACTAGCGGGAGAGGCAGATACGCAGTATTTT. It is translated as CASSLSPLAGEADTQYF.

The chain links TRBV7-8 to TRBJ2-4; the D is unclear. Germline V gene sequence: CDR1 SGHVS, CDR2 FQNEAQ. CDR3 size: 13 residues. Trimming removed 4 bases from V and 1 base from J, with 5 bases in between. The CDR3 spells CASSSEAKNIQYF. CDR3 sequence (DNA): TGTGCCAGCAGCTCCGAGGCCAAAAACATTCAGTACTTC. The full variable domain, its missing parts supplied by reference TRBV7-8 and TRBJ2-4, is GAGVSQSPRYKVAKRGQDVALRCDPISGHVSLFWYQQALGQGPEFLTYFQNEAQLDKSGLPSDRFFAERPEGSVSTLKIQRTQQEDSAVYLCASSSEAKNIQYFGAGTRLSVL.

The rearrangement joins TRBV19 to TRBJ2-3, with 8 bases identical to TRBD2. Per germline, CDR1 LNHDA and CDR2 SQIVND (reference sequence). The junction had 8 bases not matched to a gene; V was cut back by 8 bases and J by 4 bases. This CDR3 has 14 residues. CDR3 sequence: CASGVGRGPDTQYF. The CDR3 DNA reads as TGTGCCAGTGGGGTCGGGAGGGGCCCAGATACGCAGTATTTT.

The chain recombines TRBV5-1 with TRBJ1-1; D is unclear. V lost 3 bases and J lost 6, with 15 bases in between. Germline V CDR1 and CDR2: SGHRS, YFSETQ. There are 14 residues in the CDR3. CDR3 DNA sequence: TGCGCCAGCAGCTCGGAAGAGGCGGGCGCTGAAGCTTTCTTT. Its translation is CASSSEEAGAEAFF. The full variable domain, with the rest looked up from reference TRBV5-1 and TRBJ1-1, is KAGVTQTPRYLIKTRGQQVTLSCSPISGHRSVSWYQQTPGQGLQFLFEYFSETQRNKGNFPGRFSGRQFSNSRSEMNVSTLELGDSALYLCASSSEEAGAEAFFGQGTRLTVV.

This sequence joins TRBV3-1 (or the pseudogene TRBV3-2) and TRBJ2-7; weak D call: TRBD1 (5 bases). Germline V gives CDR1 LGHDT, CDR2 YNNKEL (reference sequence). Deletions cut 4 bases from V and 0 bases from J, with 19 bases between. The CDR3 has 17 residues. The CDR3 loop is CASSRGGAAFSSYEQYF. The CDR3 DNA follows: TGTGCCAGCAGCCGCGGTGGGGCGGCTTTTAGCTCCTACGAGCAGTACTTC.

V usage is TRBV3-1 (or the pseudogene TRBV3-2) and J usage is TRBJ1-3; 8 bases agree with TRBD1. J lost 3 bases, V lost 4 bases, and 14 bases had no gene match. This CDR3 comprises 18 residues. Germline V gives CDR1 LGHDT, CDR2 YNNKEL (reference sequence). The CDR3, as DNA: TGTGCCAGCAGCCCGGGGCCTGGGCAGGGGGCTTATGGAAACACCATATATTTT. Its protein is CASSPGPGQGAYGNTIYF.

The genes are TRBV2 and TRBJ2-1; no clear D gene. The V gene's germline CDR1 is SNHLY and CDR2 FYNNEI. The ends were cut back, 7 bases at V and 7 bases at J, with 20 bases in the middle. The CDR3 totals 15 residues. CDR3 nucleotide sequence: TGTGCCAGCAATGACGCAGTGGCGTCTAGTAATGAGCAGTTCTTC. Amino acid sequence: CASNDAVASSNEQFF. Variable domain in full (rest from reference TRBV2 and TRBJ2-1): EPEVTQTPSHQVTQMGQEVILRCVPISNHLYFYWYRQILGQKVEFLVSFYNNEISEKSEIFDDQFSVERPDGSNFTLKIRSTKLEDSAMYFCASNDAVASSNEQFFGPGTRLTVL.

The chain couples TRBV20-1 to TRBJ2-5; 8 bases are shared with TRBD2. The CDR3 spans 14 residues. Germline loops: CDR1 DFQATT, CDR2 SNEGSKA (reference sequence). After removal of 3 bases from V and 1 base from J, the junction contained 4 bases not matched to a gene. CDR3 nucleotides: TGCAGTGCTAGTCTTACTAGCGGCCAAGAGACCCAGTACTTC. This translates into CSASLTSGQETQYF.

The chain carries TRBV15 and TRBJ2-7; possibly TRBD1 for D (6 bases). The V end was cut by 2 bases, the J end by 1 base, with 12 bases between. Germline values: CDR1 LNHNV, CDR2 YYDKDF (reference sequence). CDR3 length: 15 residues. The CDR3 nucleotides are TGTGCCACCAGCAGAAGAATACAGGGATCCTACGAGCAGTACTTC. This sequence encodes CATSRRIQGSYEQYF.